The clone carrying this TCR beta chain was recorded many times. This record belongs to a study of T-cell reconstitution after alpha-beta-depleted transplantation in children. Germline V CDR1 and CDR2: KGHSH, LQKENI. This CDR3 spans 14 amino acids. V shed 3 bases and J 6 bases; nucleotides not matched to a gene: 2. Unique molecular identifiers were used in preparing the TCRbeta library. A single record per CDR3 protein comes from TCRdb applying MiXCR to the PCR reads. The sample gives a few hundred thousand distinct CDR3 sequences, roughly 13% of which show up once; around 4.5% is in the top ten. The sequencing used PBMCs, collected from the stem cell graft. The chain carries TRBV18 and TRBJ2-4; TRBD1 matches at 10 bases. This clonotype was sampled from a human donor who donated a stem cell graft to a child with Fanconi anemia. The CDR3 region is CASSPGQGLNIQYF. DNA of the CDR3: TGTGCCAGCTCACCGGGACAGGGGTTAAACATTCAGTACTTC.